These 27 T cell receptor beta chains came from one sample sequenced in a study of T cell responses to AZD1222 COVID-19 vaccine (dated by TCRdb to the early 2020s). The library was obtained by the immunoSEQ multiplex PCR assay. Held by TCRdb, this immuneACCESS table contains in-frame sequences only and omits some clones. Under half of the omission traces to an unresolved V gene where checked; the cause of the rest is unknown. The sample data list some 120,000 clones, and 80% to 95% of these were observed just once. The ten top clones hold approximately 1.1% of the sample. The time point label corresponds to: baseline before first vaccination. The sequencing used peripheral blood, collected on day 0 of AZD1222 vaccination. These receptors were taken from an adult in good health.

The rearrangement uses TRBV7-6 and TRBJ1-5; D not resolved. Germline V gene lookup returns CDR1 SGHVS and CDR2 FNYEAQ. V lost 2 bases and J lost 0, with 11 bases in between. The CDR3 has 16 residues. The CDR3 bases are TGTGCCAGCAGCTTATCATACAGTAGTAGCAATCAGCCCCAGCATTTT. It codes for CASSLSYSSSNQPQHF. Full variable domain (outside the CDR3, taken from reference TRBV7-6 and TRBJ1-5): GAGVSQSPRYKVTKRGQDVALRCDPISGHVSLYWYRQALGQGPEFLTYFNYEAQQDKSGLPNDRFSAERPEGSISTLTIQRTEQRDSAMYRCASSLSYSSSNQPQHFGDGTRLSIL.

This clone was observed a handful of times. The chain couples TRBV7-5 to TRBJ1-2. TRBV7-5 is designated a pseudogene. The CDR3 extends over 15 amino acids. DNA of the CDR3: TGTGCCAGAAGCCTTCGGGACGATCAACCGGGTGGCTACACCTTC. It specifies CARSLRDDQPGGYTF.

The DNA of the CDR3 is TGTGCCAGTAGTATGTTGGCGAGCTCCTACGAGCAGTACTTC. Its translation: CASSMLASSYEQYF. V usage is TRBV19 and J usage is TRBJ2-7, with no clear D. Germline CDR1 reads LNHDA; CDR2 reads SQIVND (reference sequence). V lost 3 bases to trimming and J lost 0 bases, with 9 bases between them. The CDR3 is made up of 14 amino acids.

The chain employs TRBV24-1 and TRBJ2-2; 10 bases are shared with TRBD1. From germline, CDR1 is KGHDR and CDR2 SFDVKD. The CDR3 length is 15 residues. The V and J ends lost 6 bases and 7 bases, in that order; junction bases with no gene match: 7. The CDR3 protein is CATSLRTGGYGELFF. The CDR3 bases are TGTGCCACCAGTCTGAGGACAGGGGGTTACGGGGAGCTGTTTTTT.

The genes are TRBV30 and TRBJ1-3, with 7 bases lining up with TRBD1. Germline V gene lookup returns CDR1 GTSNPN and CDR2 SVGIG (reference sequence). Unmatched junction bases numbered 5, after V lost 8 bases and J lost 1 base. This CDR3 is built from 13 residues. The CDR3 here is CANTGVSGNTIYF. CDR3 coding DNA: TGTGCCAATACAGGGGTATCTGGAAACACCATATATTTT.

This clone appeared once. This chain joins TRBV3-1 (or the pseudogene TRBV3-2) and TRBJ1-2, with TRBD1 as a possible D gene (6 bases). The V and J ends lost 3 bases and 2 bases respectively, with 13 bases between them. CDR1 LGHDT and CDR2 YNNKEL come from the germline V gene (reference sequence). This CDR3 has 15 amino acids. Here the CDR3 DNA reads TGTGCCAGCAGCCAGCCCAGAGGGGGAAACTATGGCTACACCTTC. Protein product: CASSQPRGGNYGYTF.

The V call is TRBV7-3, the J call TRBJ1-1, with D unresolved. This CDR3 has 14 residues. V gave up 2 bases and J gave up 8 bases, with 15 bases separating them. CDR1 is SGHTA, CDR2 FQGTGA, per germline. Written as DNA, the CDR3 is TGTGCCAGCAGCTTAGAGGGCCGACGATTGGAAGCTTTCTTT. Protein sequence: CASSLEGRRLEAFF.

The V and J genes are TRBV4-2 and TRBJ2-7, with 15 bases aligning to TRBD2. This CDR3 is built from 19 residues. The trim removed 0 bases at V and 6 bases at J, leaving 12 bases unmatched. Germline V gene sequence: CDR1 LGHNA, CDR2 YNFKEQ. CDR3 in DNA: TGTGCCAGCAGCCAAGAGGGGACTAGCGGGAGGATCCTACTTTCCGAGCAGTACTTC. Its translation is CASSQEGTSGRILLSEQYF.

J is TRBJ1-3 and V is TRBV30; D is uncertain. With 3 bases removed from V and 0 bases from J, the gap between germline ends came to 9 bases. Germline-derived CDR1 and CDR2 are GTSNPN and SVGIG (reference sequence). CDR3 size: 14 residues. The CDR3 DNA sequence: TGTGCCTGGAGCCCGGGAGCCTCTGGAAACACCATATATTTT. It codes for CAWSPGASGNTIYF.

The chain uses TRBV2 and TRBJ2-7, with D perhaps being TRBD1 or TRBD2 (5 bases each). The CDR3 totals 14 residues. In germline, CDR1 is SNHLY, CDR2 FYNNEI. V lost 5 bases and J 0 bases, leaving 11 bases between the germline ends. CDR3 region: CASSRGENSYEQYF. The DNA of the CDR3 is TGTGCCAGCAGTCGAGGGGAAAACTCCTACGAGCAGTACTTC. Full variable domain (outside the CDR3, taken from reference TRBV2 and TRBJ2-7): EPEVTQTPSHQVTQMGQEVILRCVPISNHLYFYWYRQILGQKVEFLVSFYNNEISEKSEIFDDQFSVERPDGSNFTLKIRSTKLEDSAMYFCASSRGENSYEQYFGPGTRLTVT.

The chain uses TRBV11-2 and TRBJ2-3, with 8 nucleotides matching TRBD1. After removal of 1 base from V and 2 bases from J, the junction contained 11 bases not matched to a gene. Germline CDR1 is SGHAT and CDR2 is FQNNGV. CDR3 size: 18 residues. CDR3 bases: TGTGCCAGCAGCTTAGTGGGCGATCAGGGGGCCTTCACAGATACGCAGTATTTT. It codes for CASSLVGDQGAFTDTQYF.

The V gene is TRBV6-1, the J gene TRBJ1-2; 7 bases are a match to TRBD1. CDR3 length: 17 amino acids. The junction had 14 bases not matched to a gene; V was cut back by 2 bases and J by 5 bases. Germline CDR1 MNHNS, CDR2 SASEGT. The CDR3 reads CASSESVDAGGLYGYTF. The DNA for the CDR3 is TGTGCCAGCAGTGAATCCGTGGACGCAGGGGGGCTTTATGGCTACACCTTC.

The chain has TRBV28 and TRBJ1-4; D is uncertain. The V end was cut by 8 bases, the J end by 9 bases, with 19 bases between. CDR3 size: 14 residues. Germline values: CDR1 MDHEN, CDR2 SYDVKM. The CDR3 here is CASRAGLEVQKLFF. CDR3 nucleotide sequence: TGTGCCAGCCGGGCCGGGTTGGAAGTTCAAAAACTGTTTTTT.

This clone showed up just once. The V gene is TRBV7-8, the J gene TRBJ2-2; TRBD1 is a possible D gene (6 bases). The CDR3 consists of 16 residues. V lost 1 base, J lost 7 bases, and 16 bases lay in between. Germline CDR1 reads SGHVS; CDR2 reads FQNEAQ. This CDR3 reads CASSLGAGASSGELFF. The DNA for the CDR3 is TGTGCCAGCAGCTTAGGGGCAGGGGCTTCCAGCGGGGAGCTGTTTTTT.

This chain uses TRBV11-1 with TRBJ2-2; no clear D. The ends were cut back, 6 bases at V and 5 bases at J, with 16 bases in the middle. Germline V gene sequence: CDR1 SGHAT, CDR2 FQDESV (reference sequence). CDR3 length: 15 residues. CDR3 DNA: TGTGCCAGCAGACATATCGAATCCCGGACCGGGGAGCTGTTTTTT. It codes for CASRHIESRTGELFF.

J is TRBJ1-1 and V is TRBV29-1, with D maybe TRBD1 (6 bases). V lost 2 bases to trimming and J lost 6 bases, with 7 bases between them. CDR3 size: 11 residues. Looked up from germline, CDR1 is SQVTM and CDR2 is ANQGSEA. CDR3 amino acids: CSVEPGAEAFF. The CDR3 DNA sequence: TGCAGCGTTGAACCAGGGGCTGAAGCTTTCTTT.

This chain links TRBV18 with TRBJ1-1; D is uncertain. Germline-derived CDR1 and CDR2 are KGHSH and LQKENI. The CDR3 contains 14 residues. V lost 2 bases, J lost 1 base, and 8 bases lay in between. CDR3 DNA sequence: TGTGCCAGCTCACCATTAGGATCGAACACTGAAGCTTTCTTT. Translation gives CASSPLGSNTEAFF.

This clone was seen a single time. V is TRBV28 and J is TRBJ2-1; TRBD2 aligns across 8 bases. CDR1 is MDHEN and CDR2 is SYDVKM in the germline V gene. V gave up 7 bases and J gave up 3 bases; unmatched junction bases: 5. The CDR3 runs to 14 residues. The CDR3 protein is CASTGLGNYNEQFF. The DNA for the CDR3 is TGTGCCAGCACGGGACTAGGGAACTACAATGAGCAGTTCTTC.

CDR3 DNA sequence: TGTGCCAGTAATAACAGGGGCTTCGGCAATCAGCCCCAGCATTTT. It is translated as CASNNRGFGNQPQHF. This chain uses TRBV19 with TRBJ1-5; 7 bases are shared with TRBD1. This CDR3 has 15 amino acids. The junction had 8 bases not matched to a gene; V was cut back by 7 bases and J by 2 bases. CDR1 and CDR2 from the germline V gene are LNHDA and SQIVND (reference sequence).

The chain uses TRBV28 and TRBJ1-5; D unclear. The V end lost 3 bases, the J end lost 10 bases, and 7 bases lay between the germline ends. Germline lookup yields CDR1 MDHEN and CDR2 SYDVKM. The CDR3 spans 11 residues. This CDR3 is CASSLGSPQHF. In DNA, the CDR3 is TGTGCCAGCAGTTTGGGGTCCCCCCAGCATTTT.

This clone came up once. V is TRBV7-9 and J is TRBJ1-4; D unresolved. The CDR3 is 15 residues long. The V end lost 5 bases, the J end lost 0 bases, and 10 bases lay between the germline ends. The germline CDR1 and CDR2 sequences are SEHNR and FQNEAQ (reference sequence). CDR3 region: CASSPDLATNEKLFF. The CDR3 DNA reads TGTGCCAGCAGCCCTGACCTCGCAACTAATGAAAAACTGTTTTTT. Drawing the rest from reference TRBV7-9 and TRBJ1-4, the complete variable domain is DTGVSQNPRHKITKRGQNVTFRCDPISEHNRLYWYRQTLGQGPEFLTYFQNEAQLEKSRLLSDRFSAERPKGSFSTLEIQRTEQGDSAMYLCASSPDLATNEKLFFGSGTQLSVL.

This rearrangement joins TRBV12-3 or TRBV12-4 to TRBJ1-1, with a possible D match to TRBD1 (5 bases). V gave up 6 bases and J gave up 5 bases, with 13 bases separating them. There are 13 residues in the CDR3. The CDR3 region has the DNA TGTGCCAGCAGATTGGGGGGAGGTACTGAAGCTTTCTTT. It codes for CASRLGGGTEAFF.

The V and J genes are TRBV18 and TRBJ1-5, with D uncertain. Germline CDR1 reads KGHSH; CDR2 reads LQKENI. CDR3 size: 14 residues. V lost 4 bases and J 4 bases, leaving 11 bases between the germline ends. The CDR3 protein is CASSRSGLNQPQHF. The DNA of the CDR3 is TGTGCCAGCTCACGTTCGGGCCTAAATCAGCCCCAGCATTTT.

The chain couples TRBV5-8 to TRBJ2-7, with D possibly being TRBD1 (6 bases). Germline CDR1 SGHTS, CDR2 YDEGEE. The CDR3 loop spans 14 amino acids. V was clipped by 3 bases and J by 6 bases, with 16 bases between them. The CDR3 protein is CASSSRGTTVEQYF. The CDR3 DNA follows: TGTGCCAGCAGCTCACGAGGGACAACGGTCGAGCAGTACTTC.

Note on this clone: Germline is not matched at one junction end, which may reflect a read error. The chain couples TRBV19 to TRBJ1-6; 8 bases match TRBD1. From germline, CDR1 is LNHDA and CDR2 SQIVND (reference sequence). The CDR3 runs 14 residues. CDR3 residues: CASTIQGDNSPLHF. The CDR3, as DNA: TGTGCCAGTACTATACAGGGGGATAATTCACCCCTCCACTTT.

The chain uses TRBV28 and TRBJ1-5, with D possibly TRBD1 on 5 matching bases. Trimming left V 3 bases short and J 4 bases short, with 10 bases between. Germline assignment: CDR1 MDHEN and CDR2 SYDVKM. The CDR3 runs to 14 residues. For the CDR3, the DNA is TGTGCCAGCAGTTTGTTAGGGGATAATCAGCCCCAGCATTTT. Protein sequence: CASSLLGDNQPQHF.

The rearrangement uses TRBV9 and TRBJ2-1; 14 bases are a match to TRBD2. This CDR3 has 15 amino acids. The germline V gene has CDR1 SGDLS and CDR2 YYNGEE. With V trimmed by 5 bases and J by 9 bases, 7 bases remained unmatched. The CDR3 loop reads CASSRGTSGSGEQFF. The CDR3 region has the DNA TGTGCCAGCAGTCGTGGGACTAGCGGGAGCGGTGAGCAGTTCTTC. The variable domain in full, with the rest retrieved from reference TRBV9 and TRBJ2-1, is DSGVTQTPKHLITATGQRVTLRCSPRSGDLSVYWYQQSLDQGLQFLIQYYNGEERAKGNILERFSAQQFPDLHSELNLSSLELGDSALYFCASSRGTSGSGEQFFGPGTRLTVL.